The T cell receptor (beta chain) described here comes from a study of blood T cell repertoires in COVID-19 (dated by TCRdb to the early 2020s). At the level of the whole study: Samples from collaborators originated in the United States, Italy and Spain and spanned both the acute and convalescent phases of COVID-19. The dataset comprised deeply sampled blood TCRbeta repertoires from subjects exposed to, actively infected with, or recovered from COVID-19. The prospective study material was composed of cDNA or gDNA derived from T cells, B-cell-depleted T cells, or PBMCs. The repertoires were released in a freely available public database meant as a resource for research on the immune response to SARS-CoV-2. Where available, HLA class I and class II types were taken from metadata supplied by the sample provider and were not determined by assay-based typing. Samples were obtained from the ongoing ImmuneRACE study (first 160 participants) and from about 1,300 subjects provided by 6 global collaborators. The sample metadata nearly always contained a de-identified subject ID, COVID-19 status, age in years and sex. Study-level results and caveats: The quantity of clinical and demographic metadata differed by source and by participant and was supplied without curation.

TCRbeta CDR3 regions were amplified from genomic DNA using the immunoSEQ Assay, a bias-controlled multiplex PCR. The source study handled its data this way. Nucleated cell counts per sample were estimated from amplification of reference gene primers within the assay. To quantify the absolute abundance of each unique TCRbeta CDR3 rearrangement, sequence reads were collapsed and filtered. For each sample, productive Simpson clonality was calculated as the square root of Simpson's diversity index over productive rearrangements. TCRdb's version of the immuneACCESS table is confined to in-frame rearrangements and falls short of the full clone set. An unresolved V gene accounts for under half of the shortfall where checked; the remainder is of unknown origin. The DNA gave D and trimming, while V, J and clone size come from that table. Here the sample has about 180,000 clones; roughly 83% occur a single time. In total, the top ten clones hold 7% to 10% of the sample.

The germline V end is reduced by 0 bases and the J end by 7 bases; junction bases left unmatched: 7. Sequences SGHRS (CDR1) and YFSETQ (CDR2) are obtained from the germline V gene. The CDR3 contains 15 residues, cysteine and phenylalanine counted. The CDR3 DNA has 45 bases and is translated from base 1. This clone has more than one count but fewer than ten. The antigen it binds to is not known. No per-base quality is available; no much larger clone lies one base away. Participants in the prospective study were enrolled through a virtual design, were aged roughly 18 to 100 years, and lived in fewer than 30 United States geographic areas. In the prospective study, participants were assigned to cohorts based on the clinical history participants reported in a screening survey and a study questionnaire. For ImmuneRACE Cohort 3, a participant was defined as recovered based on two consecutive negative NP/OP PCR tests, clearance by a healthcare professional, or resolution of symptoms. Each participant in the prospective study had whole blood, serum and a nasopharyngeal or oropharyngeal swab collected by mobile phlebotomists. Over a roughly two-month period, participants in the prospective study had the option of providing additional blood draws and questionnaires. Blood samples from the prospective study were shipped frozen or at room temperature prior to DNA extraction.

This chain is built from TRBV5-1 and TRBJ2-1; 7 central nucleotides agree with TRBD2. The sequence was obtained from a woman in her twenties or thirties who had recovered from COVID-19. Sequencing was done on a sample of PBMCs or T cells enriched from blood (not recorded which). The DNA sequence is given as TGCGCCAGCAGCTTGGAGTCGCTAGCGGCGAATGAGCAGTTCTTC. Its protein is CASSLESLAANEQFF.